The 24 T cell receptor beta chains reported below all come from one sample, sequenced in a study of cytomegalovirus exposure and HLA in healthy donors. PCR primers comprised 60 Vbeta and 13 Jbeta primers. Method: immunoSEQ multiplex PCR; TCRdb's copy keeps in-frame clones and lacks some. The sample lists 170,000 or so clones, 70% to 85% occurring once. The source material was PBMCs. The receptors originated from a woman aged 25 to 39 in good health and CMV-seronegative.

J is TRBJ1-2 and V is TRBV2, with a tentative D call TRBD1 (6 bases). The V end was cut by 7 bases, the J end by 3 bases, with 15 bases between. The V gene's germline CDR1 is SNHLY and CDR2 FYNNEI. There are 14 residues in the CDR3. Written as DNA, the CDR3 is TGTGCCAGCACCCAAATGACAGGCTACTATGGCTACACCTTC. Its protein is CASTQMTGYYGYTF.

In this sample, this clone turned up a few times. This sequence joins TRBV19 and TRBJ1-5; D is perhaps TRBD1 (6 bases). This CDR3 is built from 13 residues. Germline values: CDR1 LNHDA, CDR2 SQIVND (reference sequence). V was shortened by 6 bases and J by 1 base, with 7 bases between the two germline ends. CDR3 coding DNA: TGTGCCAGTAGAGACAGGAGCAATCAGCCCCAGCATTTT. Protein product: CASRDRSNQPQHF. The variable domain in full, with the rest retrieved from reference TRBV19 and TRBJ1-5, is DGGITQSPKYLFRKEGQNVTLSCEQNLNHDAMYWYRQDPGQGLRLIYYSQIVNDFQKGDIAEGYSVSREKKESFPLTVTSAQKNPTAFYLCASRDRSNQPQHFGDGTRLSIL.

This clone has just one count. The chain is built from TRBV5-6 and TRBJ2-7; perhaps TRBD2 as D (6 bases). The V end lost 5 bases, the J end lost 6 bases, and 15 bases lay between the germline ends. Germline CDR1 SGHDT, CDR2 YYEEEE. This CDR3 has 13 amino acids. The CDR3 coding sequence is TGTGCCAGCAGGACCGGACTATATCCCGAGCAGTACTTC. Translated: CASRTGLYPEQYF.

The chain has TRBV11-3 and TRBJ2-4; D might be TRBD2 (6 bases). This CDR3 has 17 residues. V lost 5 bases to trimming and J lost 0 bases, with 17 bases between them. Germline V gives CDR1 SGHNT, CDR2 YENEEA. Here the CDR3 DNA reads TGTGCCAGCAGCCAAGGGGAGGAGGGCCTAGCCAAAAACATTCAGTACTTC. It encodes CASSQGEEGLAKNIQYF. Together with reference TRBV11-3 and TRBJ2-4, the CDR3 gives the full variable domain: EAGVVQSPRYKIIEKKQPVAFWCNPISGHNTLYWYLQNLGQGPELLIRYENEEAVDDSQLPKDRFSAERLKGVDSTLKIQPAELGDSAVYLCASSQGEEGLAKNIQYFGAGTRLSVL.

The chain is built from TRBV19 and TRBJ1-5; possibly TRBD1 for D (5 bases). Germline CDR1 reads LNHDA; CDR2 reads SQIVND (reference sequence). V lost 7 bases and J 2 bases, leaving 12 bases between the germline ends. This CDR3 spans 14 amino acids. The CDR3 reads CASTPAGGNQPQHF. The CDR3 bases are TGTGCCAGTACCCCGGCGGGGGGCAATCAGCCCCAGCATTTT. The whole variable domain, filled in from reference TRBV19 and TRBJ1-5, reads DGGITQSPKYLFRKEGQNVTLSCEQNLNHDAMYWYRQDPGQGLRLIYYSQIVNDFQKGDIAEGYSVSREKKESFPLTVTSAQKNPTAFYLCASTPAGGNQPQHFGDGTRLSIL.

The chain couples TRBV6-1 to TRBJ1-4; D remains ambiguous. This CDR3 region has 14 residues. Germline CDR1 is MNHNS and CDR2 is SASEGT. Trimming shortened V by 10 bases and J by 4 bases, and 16 bases separated the two germline ends. Here the CDR3 reads CATYISAFNEKLFF. The CDR3 DNA reads as TGTGCCACGTATATCAGTGCCTTTAATGAAAAACTGTTTTTT.

The V gene is TRBV27, the J gene TRBJ2-5; possible D gene TRBD2, 6 bases. Per germline, CDR1 MNHEY and CDR2 SMNVEV (reference sequence). There are 13 residues in the CDR3. V dropped 6 bases and J dropped 5 bases, with 13 bases sitting between them. This CDR3 is CASRAGSWETQYF. In DNA, the CDR3 is TGTGCCAGCAGGGCGGGGAGTTGGGAGACCCAGTACTTC.

CDR3 protein: CASSLSFRRTAPTEQYF. CDR3 coding DNA: TGCGCCAGCAGCTTGTCTTTTCGGAGGACCGCACCAACCGAGCAGTACTTC. J is TRBJ2-7 and V is TRBV5-1; tentative D call: TRBD2 (5 bases). The germline CDR1 and CDR2 sequences are SGHRS and YFSETQ. Trimming took 1 base from V and 6 from J, leaving 23 bases between them. The CDR3 contains 17 residues.

V gene TRBV18 combines with J gene TRBJ1-2, with 7 positions matching TRBD1. This CDR3 contains 15 residues. The junction had 14 bases not matched to a gene; V was cut back by 5 bases and J by 8 bases. Germline loops: CDR1 KGHSH, CDR2 LQKENI. The CDR3 reads CASSGDSGPPSGYTF. CDR3 DNA sequence: TGTGCCAGCTCAGGGGACAGCGGACCGCCCTCCGGCTACACCTTC.

The chain recombines TRBV30 with TRBJ1-2, with D possibly matching TRBD1 (6 bases). Trimming pared 3 bases from V and 7 bases from J, leaving 18 bases between. The CDR3 totals 14 residues. Germline CDR1 reads GTSNPN; CDR2 reads SVGIG (reference sequence). The CDR3 sequence: CAWRETDRNRGYTF. The DNA of the CDR3 is TGTGCCTGGAGGGAAACCGACAGGAATCGTGGCTACACCTTC.

This clone was detected a few times. This sequence joins TRBV6-1 and TRBJ2-3; the D gene is possibly TRBD2 (6 bases). Between the trimmed V and J ends, which lost 1 base and 0 bases, there was a span of 8 bases. The CDR3 spans 15 residues. CDR1 is MNHNS and CDR2 is SASEGT in the germline V gene. CDR3 protein: CASSEGGLSTDTQYF. The CDR3 nucleotides are TGTGCCAGCAGTGAAGGGGGACTGAGCACAGATACGCAGTATTTT.

The genes are TRBV5-4 and TRBJ2-5; 7 bases line up with TRBD1. Germline V gene lookup returns CDR1 SGHNT and CDR2 YYREEE (reference sequence). J lost 9 bases, V lost 3 bases, and 8 bases had no gene match. This CDR3 has 13 amino acids. CDR3: CASSSDRQGAQYF. DNA for the CDR3: TGTGCCAGCAGCTCGGACAGGCAGGGGGCCCAGTACTTC.

In DNA form, the CDR3 reads TGCGCCAGCAGTACCGGGACAGGGGCAGATACGCAGTATTTT. Translated, it gives CASSTGTGADTQYF. This chain links TRBV10-2 with TRBJ2-3, with 10 positions matching TRBD1. The CDR3 length is 14 residues. Germline assignment: CDR1 WSHSY and CDR2 SAAADI. V gave up 5 bases and J gave up 4 bases; unmatched junction bases: 3.

The chain links TRBV30 to TRBJ1-2, with D possibly being TRBD1 (6 bases). This CDR3 spans 14 amino acids. Trimming shortened V by 3 bases and J by 3 bases, and 14 bases separated the two germline ends. The germline CDR1 and CDR2 sequences are GTSNPN and SVGIG (reference sequence). CDR3 sequence: CAWSLQGIDYGYTF. The CDR3 DNA sequence: TGTGCCTGGAGCCTACAGGGAATAGACTATGGCTACACCTTC. The full variable domain, its missing parts supplied by reference TRBV30 and TRBJ1-2, is SQTIHQWPATLVQPVGSPLSLECTVEGTSNPNLYWYRQAAGRGLQLLFYSVGIGQISSEVPQNLSASRPQDRQFILSSKKLLLSDSGFYLCAWSLQGIDYGYTFGSGTRLTVV.

The chain is built from TRBV30 and TRBJ1-1; TRBD1 agrees at 7 bases. V lost 4 bases and J lost 0; bases outside the gene matches: 8. The germline V gene has CDR1 GTSNPN and CDR2 SVGIG (reference sequence). The CDR3 has 15 residues. This chain's CDR3 is CAWIGTAALNTEAFF. The CDR3 DNA follows: TGTGCCTGGATCGGGACAGCCGCACTGAACACTGAAGCTTTCTTT. Complete variable domain (other parts from reference TRBV30 and TRBJ1-1): SQTIHQWPATLVQPVGSPLSLECTVEGTSNPNLYWYRQAAGRGLQLLFYSVGIGQISSEVPQNLSASRPQDRQFILSSKKLLLSDSGFYLCAWIGTAALNTEAFFGQGTRLTVV.

This clone was counted a single time. The chain joins TRBV5-1 to TRBJ1-2; D is perhaps TRBD1 (5 bases). Looked up from germline, CDR1 is SGHRS and CDR2 is YFSETQ. The CDR3 is 13 amino acids. V shed 0 bases and J shed 2 bases, with 5 bases lying between them. The CDR3: CASSLEGNYGYTF. DNA of the CDR3: TGCGCCAGCAGCTTGGAGGGGAACTATGGCTACACCTTC.

This chain uses TRBV6-1 with TRBJ1-1, with 8 bases lining up with TRBD1. The CDR3 spans 17 residues. CDR1 is MNHNS and CDR2 is SASEGT in the germline V gene. Germline trimming cut 2 bases from V and 6 bases from J; bases unmatched to any gene: 14. The CDR3 here is CASSEWGRQGRFAEAFF. The CDR3 DNA sequence: TGTGCCAGCAGTGAATGGGGAAGACAGGGGAGATTCGCTGAAGCTTTCTTT.

The CDR3 DNA is TGTGCCAGCAGCTTCTCCTACTACGAGCAGTACTTC. Protein: CASSFSYYEQYF. The chain uses TRBV11-2 and TRBJ2-7; no clear D. From germline, CDR1 is SGHAT and CDR2 FQNNGV. V was clipped by 3 bases and J by 3 bases, with 6 bases between them. There are 12 residues in the CDR3.

In regard to this clone: A read error may produce the germline difference seen at one junction end. The genes are TRBV29-1 and TRBJ1-1; D unclear. CDR3 length equals 11 residues. Germline V CDR1 and CDR2: SQVTM, ANQGSEA. The CDR3 DNA reads as TGCAGCGTTGCTATGAACCCTGAAGCTTTCTTT. Translation gives CSVAMNPEAFF. Full variable domain (remainder filled in from reference TRBV29-1 and TRBJ1-1): SAVISQKPSRDICQRGTSLTIQCQVDSQVTMMFWYRQQPGQSLTLIATANQGSEATYESGFVIDKFPISRPNLTFSTLTVSNMSPEDSSIYLCSVAMNPEAFFGQGTRLTVV.

The rearrangement joins TRBV15 to TRBJ2-7; 10 positions match TRBD2. CDR1 is LNHNV and CDR2 is YYDKDF in the germline V gene (reference sequence). This CDR3 contains 16 residues. With 0 bases clipped from V and 2 bases from J, the junction kept 4 bases outside the gene matches. CDR3 residues: CATSREPSGGTYEQYF. The CDR3 coding sequence is TGTGCCACCAGCAGAGAACCTAGCGGGGGTACCTACGAGCAGTACTTC.

V usage is TRBV5-1 and J usage is TRBJ2-1; possibly TRBD1 for D (5 bases). Germline V gene data show CDR1 as SGHRS and CDR2 as YFSETQ. CDR3 length: 12 residues. The V end was cut by 0 bases, the J end by 13 bases, with 11 bases between. The DNA for the CDR3 is TGCGCCAGCAGCTTGGAGGGGCAGAACCAGTTCTTC. It translates to CASSLEGQNQFF.

The chain uses TRBV7-8 and TRBJ2-1; 8 nucleotides agree with TRBD2. With 8 bases clipped from V and 3 bases from J, the junction kept 6 bases outside the gene matches. Germline values: CDR1 SGHVS, CDR2 FQNEAQ. The CDR3 has 14 residues. Written as DNA, the CDR3 is TGTGCCAGCGAGAGCGGGAGCGTCTACAATGAGCAGTTCTTC. Its translation: CASESGSVYNEQFF.

This chain uses TRBV7-2 with TRBJ2-4; the match to TRBD1 covers 10 bases. V shed 3 bases, J shed 6 bases, and the junction held 8 bases outside the gene matches. CDR3 length equals 16 residues. Germline V lookup: CDR1 SGHTA, CDR2 FQGNSA. In DNA, the CDR3 is TGTGCCAGCAGCTTTGACAGGGGGCAAGGGGCAAACATTCAGTACTTC. It is translated as CASSFDRGQGANIQYF. Full variable domain (remainder filled in from reference TRBV7-2 and TRBJ2-4): GAGVSQSPSNKVTEKGKDVELRCDPISGHTALYWYRQSLGQGLEFLIYFQGNSAPDKSGLPSDRFSAERTGGSVSTLTIQRTQQEDSAVYLCASSFDRGQGANIQYFGAGTRLSVL.

The genes are TRBV13 and TRBJ1-4; 7 bases map to TRBD1. V lost 5 bases, J lost 0 bases, and 3 bases stayed unmatched. The CDR3 has 15 amino acids. Per germline, CDR1 PRHDT and CDR2 FYEKMQ (reference sequence). DNA for the CDR3: TGTGCCAGCAGCAGAGGGGGCCCAACTAATGAAAAACTGTTTTTT. It translates to CASSRGGPTNEKLFF.